The source of this T cell receptor (beta chain) is a study of T cells in Graves' hyperthyroidism and ophthalmopathy. Criteria for exclusion of patients were uncontrolled infection, other autoimmune disease, pregnancy or lactation. At first hyperthyroidism diagnosis, before any ophthalmopathy symptoms, the blood sample was collected. The CDR3 consists of 17 residues. CDR1 and CDR2 (germline): LGHDT, YNNKEL (reference sequence). The TCR beta CDR3 regions underwent amplification using RNA transcripts as the source. The primer set for the first-round RT-PCR of the TCR CDR3 was HTBI. TCRdb reprocessed the multiplex PCR reads via MiXCR and lists one record per CDR3 protein. Of about 360,000 distinct CDR3 sequences listed, approximately 13% are singletons. Points from the study as a whole: Most expanded thyroid clonotypes above 0.001 also appeared in blood.

On this clonotype itself: The antigen is not known. This sequence may be a read error, since a much larger clone differs from it by one base.

The sample taken for sequencing was blood. This clonotype originated in a young man with Graves' hyperthyroidism that later progressed to Graves' ophthalmopathy. The chain recombines TRBV3-1 with TRBJ2-3; TRBD2 might be the D (6 bases). The CDR3 reads CASSQVFAGRDTDTRYF. CDR3 DNA sequence: TGTGCCAGCAGCCAAGTGTTTGCGGGAAGGGATACAGATACGCGGTATTTT.